This T cell receptor (beta chain) was profiled in a study of blood T cell repertoires in COVID-19. Study details: From the United States, Italy and Spain came samples of acute and convalescent COVID-19. The analysed material was cDNA or gDNA that came from T cells, B-cell-depleted T cells, or PBMCs.

The CDR3 loop spans 17 amino acids. V shed 1 base, J shed 5 bases, and the junction held 8 bases outside the gene matches. CDR1 is KGHSH and CDR2 is LQKENI in the germline V gene. Per the original data handling: Nucleated cell number was recorded as an estimate derived from reference gene primer amplification. Clones were sequenced by immunoSEQ multiplex PCR, and TCRdb holds only the in-frame ones, with some missing. V and J calls and clone size are those listed in that table; D and trimming were worked out from the DNA. The sample includes fewer than 85,000 clones, roughly 80% of them seen just once.

The clonotype originates from a woman aged 80 or over with active or convalescent COVID-19. V gene TRBV18 combines with J gene TRBJ2-7, with 13 bases matching TRBD2. Sequenced sample: peripheral blood. The CDR3 sequence: CASSPRASGLAGDEQYF. CDR3 DNA sequence: TGTGCCAGCTCACCACGGGCGTCTGGACTAGCGGGAGACGAGCAGTACTTC.